The clone carrying this TCR beta chain was detected only once. This record belongs to a study of blood T cell repertoires in COVID-19. Study at large: Acute-phase and convalescent COVID-19 samples originated in the United States, Italy and Spain.

Repertoires were generated with immunoSEQ multiplex PCR, while TCRdb's copy carries only in-frame clones and drops some. This table has roughly 70,000 clones, approximately 92% appearing once. This clonotype was obtained from a human donor with active COVID-19. The donor label of this sample is uncertain. Input material: peripheral blood.

CDR3 residues: CASSFSSYEQYF. The CDR3 DNA sequence: TGTGCCAGCAGTTTTAGCTCCTACGAGCAGTACTTC. The chain combines TRBV28 with TRBJ2-7; D is ambiguous. The CDR3 contains 12 residues. V lost 3 bases and J 0 bases, leaving 3 bases between the germline ends. Germline V gives CDR1 MDHEN, CDR2 SYDVKM.